This is a list of T cell receptor beta chains from one sample in a study of CD8 T cells in ankylosing spondylitis. From the 5' RACE reads, TCRdb called clonotypes with MiXCR, one entry per CDR3 protein. The sample carries about 480,000 distinct CDR3 sequences, approximately 17% recorded once. The sample consisted of blood, either unsorted or a sorted T cell fraction (not recorded which). The receptor source for this set is a male donor with ankylosing spondylitis. CDR3s include the opening cysteine and the closing phenylalanine or tryptophan. A D gene is named only where the DNA matches it firmly. Expanded clones get a size class; other rows say once, few or many, or leave the size out.

j_call,d_call,v_call,clone_size,cdr3_nt,cdr3_aa
TRBJ2-1,TRBD2,TRBV20-1,many,TGCAGTGCTAGCGGTGCGGGAGGGCCTGGAGATGAGCAGTTCTTC,CSASGAGGPGDEQFF
TRBJ2-1,TRBD2,TRBV11-1,few,TGTGCCAGCAGCTTAAGCTTCGGACTAGCGGGAGGGTCCTACAATGAGCAGTTCTTC,CASSLSFGLAGGSYNEQFF
TRBJ2-5,TRBD2,TRBV18,.,TGTGCCAGCTCACCGGTAGCGGGAGATGGAGAGACCCAGTACTTC,CASSPVAGDGETQYF
TRBJ2-3,.,TRBV3-1,.,TGTGCCAGCAGCCAAGTGGGTGCAGATACGCAGTATTTT,CASSQVGADTQYF
TRBJ2-3,.,TRBV10-2,few,TGCGCCAGCAGTGTGAGCTACACAGATACGCAGTATTTT,CASSVSYTDTQYF
TRBJ1-6,TRBD1,TRBV27,many,TGTGCCAGCAGTTTATCAAAAGGAGCAGACAGGGGCCGTAATTCACCCCTCCACTTT,CASSLSKGADRGRNSPLHF
TRBJ2-2,.,TRBV9,.,TGTGCCAGCAGCGTAGCCAGTGGGGGGGAGCTGTTTTTT,CASSVASGGELFF
TRBJ2-1,TRBD2,TRBV20-1,few,TGCAGTGCTAGAGGGCTAGCGGCCCACAATGAGCAGTTCTTC,CSARGLAAHNEQFF
TRBJ2-5,.,TRBV20-1,.,TGCAGTGCTAGTTACGGGAACCAAGAGACCCAGTACTTC,CSASYGNQETQYF
TRBJ1-1,.,TRBV12-3/TRBV12-4,.,TGTGCCAGCGAATCAGTAACCTGGGGGGCGGGTGAAGCTTTCTTT,CASESVTWGAGEAFF
TRBJ2-1,TRBD2,TRBV20-1,few,TGCAGTGCTATACGACTAGCGGGGGCTGAGGAGCAGTTCTTC,CSAIRLAGAEEQFF
TRBJ1-1,TRBD1,TRBV4-1,many,TGCGCCAGCAGCCATGCCAAGACAGGGTCTACCGAAGCTTTCTTT,CASSHAKTGSTEAFF
TRBJ2-4,TRBD2,TRBV2,few,TGTGCCAGCAGTGAAGCCTGGACTAGCGGTGTAGCCAAAAACATTCAGTACTTC,CASSEAWTSGVAKNIQYF
TRBJ2-6,TRBD1,TRBV25-1,.,TGTGCCAGCATGGGGGCGCCGGGACAGTCTTTCTCTCTCTCTGGGGCCAACGTCCTGACTTTC,CASMGAPGQSFSLSGANVLTF